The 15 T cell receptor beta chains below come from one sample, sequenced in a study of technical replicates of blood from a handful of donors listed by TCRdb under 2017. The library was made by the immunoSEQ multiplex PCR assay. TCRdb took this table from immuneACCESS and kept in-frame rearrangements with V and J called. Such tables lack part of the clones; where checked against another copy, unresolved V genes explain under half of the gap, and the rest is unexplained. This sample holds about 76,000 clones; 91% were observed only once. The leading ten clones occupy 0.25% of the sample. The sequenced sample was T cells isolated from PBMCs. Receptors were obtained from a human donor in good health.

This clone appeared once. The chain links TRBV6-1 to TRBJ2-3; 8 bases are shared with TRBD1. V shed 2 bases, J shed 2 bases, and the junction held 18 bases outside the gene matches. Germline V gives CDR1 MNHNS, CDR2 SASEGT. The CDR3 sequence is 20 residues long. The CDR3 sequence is CASSETLFRGGTGLTDTQYF. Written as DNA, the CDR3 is TGTGCCAGCAGTGAAACACTGTTCAGAGGTGGGACAGGCCTCACAGATACGCAGTATTTT.

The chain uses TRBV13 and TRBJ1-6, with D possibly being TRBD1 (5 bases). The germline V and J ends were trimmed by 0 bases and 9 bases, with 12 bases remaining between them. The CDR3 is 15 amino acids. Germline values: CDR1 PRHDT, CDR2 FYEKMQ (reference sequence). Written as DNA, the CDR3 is TGTGCCAGCAGCTTAGGAAGGGGTTCAGTTTCACCCCTCCACTTT. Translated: CASSLGRGSVSPLHF.

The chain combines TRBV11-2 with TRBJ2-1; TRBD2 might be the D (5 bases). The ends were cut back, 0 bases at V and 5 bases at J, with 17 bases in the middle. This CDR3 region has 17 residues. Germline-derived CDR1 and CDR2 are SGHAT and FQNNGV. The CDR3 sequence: CASSLDSGRLRNNEQFF. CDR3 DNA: TGTGCCAGCAGCTTAGATTCTGGGAGACTTCGCAACAATGAGCAGTTCTTC.

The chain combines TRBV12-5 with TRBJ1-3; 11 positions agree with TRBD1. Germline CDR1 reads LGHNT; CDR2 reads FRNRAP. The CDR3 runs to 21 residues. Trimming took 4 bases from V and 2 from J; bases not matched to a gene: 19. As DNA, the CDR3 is TGTGCTAGTGGTTCCAACTCGGGACAGGGGGTTCTAACCTCCACTGGAAACACCATATATTTT. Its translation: CASGSNSGQGVLTSTGNTIYF.

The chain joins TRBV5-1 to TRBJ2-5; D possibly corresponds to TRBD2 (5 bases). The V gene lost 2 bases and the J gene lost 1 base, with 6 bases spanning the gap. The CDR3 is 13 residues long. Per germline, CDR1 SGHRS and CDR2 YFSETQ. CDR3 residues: CASSLRGQETQYF. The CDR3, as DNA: TGCGCCAGCAGCTTACGGGGCCAAGAGACCCAGTACTTC.

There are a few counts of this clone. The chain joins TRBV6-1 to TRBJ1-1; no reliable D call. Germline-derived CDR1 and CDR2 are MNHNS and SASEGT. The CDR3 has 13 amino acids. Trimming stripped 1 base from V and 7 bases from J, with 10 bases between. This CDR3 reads CASSEGELGEAFF. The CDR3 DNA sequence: TGTGCCAGCAGTGAAGGGGAGTTGGGTGAAGCTTTCTTT.

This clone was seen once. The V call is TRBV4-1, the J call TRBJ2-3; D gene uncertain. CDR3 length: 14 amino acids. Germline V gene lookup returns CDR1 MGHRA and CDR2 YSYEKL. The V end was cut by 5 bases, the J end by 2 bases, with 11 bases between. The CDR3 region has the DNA TGCGCCAGCAGCTACAGTCGCCCCACAGATACGCAGTATTTT. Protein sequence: CASSYSRPTDTQYF.

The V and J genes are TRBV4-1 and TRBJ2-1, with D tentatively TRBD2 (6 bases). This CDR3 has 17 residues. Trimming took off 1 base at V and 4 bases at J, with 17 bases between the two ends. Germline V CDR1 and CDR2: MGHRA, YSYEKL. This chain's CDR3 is CASSQGRGASLYNEQFF. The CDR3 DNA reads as TGCGCCAGCAGCCAAGGCCGCGGGGCCAGCCTTTACAATGAGCAGTTCTTC.

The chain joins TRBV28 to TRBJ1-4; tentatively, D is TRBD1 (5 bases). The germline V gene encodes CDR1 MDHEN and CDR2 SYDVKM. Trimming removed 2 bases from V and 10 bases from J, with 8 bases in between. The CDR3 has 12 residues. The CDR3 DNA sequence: TGTGCCAGCAGTTTAGGCAGGGTAAAACTGTTTTTT. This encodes CASSLGRVKLFF.

CDR3 DNA sequence: TGTGCCAGCAGTTACGTCTGGCAGGGAGGGACTGAAGCTTTCTTT. This codes for CASSYVWQGGTEAFF. The V and J genes are TRBV6-5 and TRBJ1-1; tentative D call: TRBD1 (5 bases). Deletions cut 2 bases from V and 5 bases from J, with 15 bases between. CDR1 is MNHEY and CDR2 is SVGAGI in the germline V gene. The CDR3 contains 15 residues.

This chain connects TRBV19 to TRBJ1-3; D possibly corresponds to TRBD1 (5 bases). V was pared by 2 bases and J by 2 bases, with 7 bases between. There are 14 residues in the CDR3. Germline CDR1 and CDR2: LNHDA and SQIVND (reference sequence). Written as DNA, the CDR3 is TGTGCCAGTAGTATACGGGGGGCTGGAAACACCATATATTTT. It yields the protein CASSIRGAGNTIYF.

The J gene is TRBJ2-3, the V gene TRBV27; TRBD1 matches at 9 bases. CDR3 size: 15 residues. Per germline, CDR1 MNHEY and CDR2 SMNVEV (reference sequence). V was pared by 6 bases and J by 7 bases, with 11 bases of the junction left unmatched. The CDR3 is CASSRGQGIVNTQYF. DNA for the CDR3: TGTGCCAGCAGCCGGGGACAGGGAATCGTGAATACGCAGTATTTT.

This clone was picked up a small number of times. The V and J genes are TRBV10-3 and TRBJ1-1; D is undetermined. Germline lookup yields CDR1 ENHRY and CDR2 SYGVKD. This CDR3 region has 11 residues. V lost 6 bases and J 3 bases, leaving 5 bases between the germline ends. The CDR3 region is CAIRRDTEAFF. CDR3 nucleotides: TGTGCCATCAGGCGAGACACTGAAGCTTTCTTT.

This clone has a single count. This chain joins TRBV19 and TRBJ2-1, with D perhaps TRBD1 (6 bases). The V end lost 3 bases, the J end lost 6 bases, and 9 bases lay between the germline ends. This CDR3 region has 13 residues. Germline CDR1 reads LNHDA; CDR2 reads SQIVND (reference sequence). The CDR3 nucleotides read TGTGCCAGTAGTATTACAGGGATCAATGAGCAGTTCTTC. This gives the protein CASSITGINEQFF. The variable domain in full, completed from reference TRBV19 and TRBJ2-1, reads DGGITQSPKYLFRKEGQNVTLSCEQNLNHDAMYWYRQDPGQGLRLIYYSQIVNDFQKGDIAEGYSVSREKKESFPLTVTSAQKNPTAFYLCASSITGINEQFFGPGTRLTVL.

In DNA form, the CDR3 reads TGTGCCAGCAGCCCCCCGGGACAGGTCTACAATGAGCAGTTCTTC. Translating it yields CASSPPGQVYNEQFF. The chain recombines TRBV7-8 with TRBJ2-1; 8 bases match TRBD1. The germline CDR1 and CDR2 sequences are SGHVS and FQNEAQ. After removal of 5 bases from V and 3 bases from J, the junction contained 6 bases not matched to a gene. CDR3 length: 15 residues.